These 31 T cell receptor beta chains came from one sample sequenced in a study of blood T cell repertoires in COVID-19. The assay was immunoSEQ multiplex PCR, and TCRdb's table has in-frame clones only and misses some. There are tens of thousands of clones in the sample; around 87% occur only once, and about 6.8% lies in the top ten. Sequences were obtained from peripheral blood. All receptors derive from a man in his sixties with acute or convalescent COVID-19.

The chain employs TRBV2 and TRBJ1-1, with D possibly matching TRBD1 (6 bases). V shed 2 bases and J shed 4 bases, with 14 bases lying between them. The germline V gene encodes CDR1 SNHLY and CDR2 FYNNEI. This CDR3 is built from 15 residues. As DNA, the CDR3 is TGTGCCAGCAGTGAACTGGGGACACCACCCACTGAAGCTTTCTTT. It codes for CASSELGTPPTEAFF. Filled out from reference TRBV2 and TRBJ1-1, the complete variable domain reads EPEVTQTPSHQVTQMGQEVILRCVPISNHLYFYWYRQILGQKVEFLVSFYNNEISEKSEIFDDQFSVERPDGSNFTLKIRSTKLEDSAMYFCASSELGTPPTEAFFGQGTRLTVV.

The chain combines TRBV28 with TRBJ2-7, with D maybe TRBD2 (6 bases). V was clipped by 7 bases and J by 7 bases, with 11 bases between them. The CDR3 spans 11 residues. Germline V gene data show CDR1 as MDHEN and CDR2 as SYDVKM. The CDR3 nucleotides read TGTGCCAGCACCGAACGGGGGGAGCAGTACTTC. Its translation is CASTERGEQYF.

The chain is built from TRBV6-2 or TRBV6-3 and TRBJ1-5; TRBD1 matches 7 bases. Germline loops: CDR1 MNHEY, CDR2 SVGEGT. This CDR3 spans 16 amino acids. J was trimmed by 3 bases and V by 0 bases; bases with no gene match: 5. This CDR3 is CASSYSDRTSNQPQHF. As DNA, the CDR3 is TGTGCCAGCAGTTACTCGGACAGGACTTCCAATCAGCCCCAGCATTTT.

The genes are TRBV7-2 and TRBJ2-1; 7 positions agree with TRBD1. The CDR3 has 14 amino acids. J lost 4 bases, V lost 3 bases, and 3 bases had no gene match. Germline V lookup: CDR1 SGHTA, CDR2 FQGNSA. The CDR3 spells CASSFQGDYNEQFF. Written as DNA, the CDR3 is TGTGCCAGCAGCTTTCAGGGGGATTACAATGAGCAGTTCTTC.

This sequence joins TRBV7-6 and TRBJ2-1; TRBD1 matches at 8 bases. The J segment lost 6 bases and the V segment lost 6 bases, leaving 10 bases of the junction unmatched. The CDR3 sequence is 15 residues long. Germline V CDR1 and CDR2: SGHVS, FNYEAQ. CDR3 loop: CASSVGQGIINEQFF. The DNA for the CDR3 is TGTGCCAGCAGTGTCGGACAGGGAATTATCAATGAGCAGTTCTTC.

V gene TRBV11-2 combines with J gene TRBJ1-2; 11 nucleotides align to TRBD1. CDR1 is SGHAT, CDR2 FQNNGV, per germline. The CDR3 length is 14 residues. Trimming removed 5 bases from V and 4 bases from J; junction bases left unmatched: 3. CDR3 loop: CASSGQGASYGYTF. The CDR3 nucleotides read TGTGCCAGCAGCGGACAGGGGGCCTCCTATGGCTACACCTTC.

The chain carries TRBV9 and TRBJ2-5; 7 bases are shared with TRBD2. Germline V gene sequence: CDR1 SGDLS, CDR2 YYNGEE. The CDR3 sequence is 15 residues long. V gave up 4 bases and J gave up 5 bases; unmatched junction bases: 11. This CDR3 is CASSPEGLTMETQYF. The CDR3 nucleotides read TGTGCCAGCAGCCCCGAGGGACTAACGATGGAGACCCAGTACTTC.

This clone was recorded once. The chain employs TRBV11-2 and TRBJ2-7; D is unclear. Deletions cut 1 base from V and 0 bases from J, with 10 bases between. The germline gives CDR1 SGHAT, CDR2 FQNNGV. The CDR3 runs 15 residues. CDR3 residues: CASSLAAASSYEQYF. In nucleotides, the CDR3 is TGTGCCAGCAGCTTAGCGGCAGCTAGCTCCTACGAGCAGTACTTC.

J is TRBJ1-1 and V is TRBV18; 7 bases are a match to TRBD1. Germline V lookup: CDR1 KGHSH, CDR2 LQKENI. After removal of 3 bases from V and 0 bases from J, the junction contained 7 bases not matched to a gene. The CDR3 extends over 16 amino acids. The CDR3 reads CASSPTGTAMNTEAFF. CDR3 nucleotide sequence: TGTGCCAGCTCACCCACCGGGACAGCGATGAACACTGAAGCTTTCTTT.

V is TRBV28 and J is TRBJ2-1; perhaps TRBD2 as D (7 bases). The germline V gene has CDR1 MDHEN and CDR2 SYDVKM. The CDR3 has 16 residues. With 6 bases removed from V and 4 bases from J, the gap between germline ends came to 19 bases. The CDR3 region has the DNA TGTGCCAGCAGGGGGGGGGCACAGAGTCTTTACAATGAGCAGTTCTTC. Translation: CASRGGAQSLYNEQFF.

The rearrangement links TRBV28 to TRBJ1-6; tentative D call: TRBD1 (5 bases). V dropped 5 bases and J dropped 0 bases, with 14 bases sitting between them. The CDR3 consists of 17 residues. Germline V gene sequence: CDR1 MDHEN, CDR2 SYDVKM. In DNA, the CDR3 is TGTGCCAGCAGTCCGTCGACAGCGAGCTCCTATAATTCACCCCTCCACTTT. This translates into CASSPSTASSYNSPLHF. Variable domain in full (rest from reference TRBV28 and TRBJ1-6): DVKVTQSSRYLVKRTGEKVFLECVQDMDHENMFWYRQDPGLGLRLIYFSYDVKMKEKGDIPEGYSVSREKKERFSLILESASTNQTSMYLCASSPSTASSYNSPLHFGNGTRLTVT.

This rearrangement joins TRBV6-4 to TRBJ2-3; 8 bases line up with TRBD2. The CDR3 runs 16 residues. CDR1 and CDR2 from the germline V gene are MRHNA and SNTAGT. Trimming removed 6 bases from V and 2 bases from J; junction bases left unmatched: 10. In DNA, the CDR3 is TGTGCCAGCAGCCCTGCGGGGGGCGGTGTCACAGATACGCAGTATTTT. This gives the protein CASSPAGGGVTDTQYF.

In DNA form, the CDR3 reads TGTGCCAGCAGTTACCCTCTCAGACGGAGCTCTGGAAACACCATATATTTT. Translated, it gives CASSYPLRRSSGNTIYF. The rearrangement links TRBV6-2 or TRBV6-3 to TRBJ1-3, with D unresolved. Germline V lookup: CDR1 MNHEY, CDR2 SVGEGT. This CDR3 has 17 amino acids. The V gene lost 2 bases and the J gene lost 0 bases, with 14 bases spanning the gap.

The V gene is TRBV7-9, the J gene TRBJ1-6; D not certain. The CDR3 extends over 12 amino acids. The V end was cut by 7 bases, the J end by 9 bases, with 10 bases between. Germline V lookup: CDR1 SEHNR, CDR2 FQNEAQ (reference sequence). In DNA form, the CDR3 reads TGTGCCAGCACCAATACACCTTCACCCCTCCACTTT. The encoded protein is CASTNTPSPLHF.

The rearrangement uses TRBV19 and TRBJ2-1, with D unclear. Trimming pared 4 bases from V and 0 bases from J, leaving 16 bases between. This CDR3 spans 17 amino acids. Germline loops: CDR1 LNHDA, CDR2 SQIVND (reference sequence). The CDR3 sequence is CASSNNAYPGSYNEQFF. CDR3 coding DNA: TGTGCCAGTAGTAATAATGCGTACCCGGGCTCCTACAATGAGCAGTTCTTC.

CDR3 nucleotide sequence: TGTGCCAGCAGCTCTTACAGCCACTCTGGGGCCAACGTCCTGACTTTC. As protein: CASSSYSHSGANVLTF. The J gene is TRBJ2-6, the V gene TRBV7-8; D ambiguous. Trimming took 4 bases from V and 0 from J, leaving 10 bases between them. The CDR3 contains 16 residues. Germline V gives CDR1 SGHVS, CDR2 FQNEAQ.

V is TRBV7-9 and J is TRBJ1-1; D unresolved. V was clipped by 1 base and J by 6 bases, with 6 bases between them. The CDR3 covers 12 residues. CDR1 SEHNR and CDR2 FQNEAQ come from the germline V gene (reference sequence). CDR3 region: CASSLGSAEAFF. In nucleotides, the CDR3 is TGTGCCAGCAGCTTAGGTTCGGCTGAAGCTTTCTTT.

The rearrangement uses TRBV4-2 and TRBJ1-4; a weak D match, TRBD1 (5 bases). V lost 4 bases to trimming and J lost 4 bases, with 16 bases between them. In germline, CDR1 is LGHNA, CDR2 YNFKEQ. The CDR3 runs to 16 residues. CDR3 loop: CASSLTPGHYNEKLFF. The CDR3, as DNA: TGTGCCAGCAGCCTAACGCCCGGACACTATAATGAAAAACTGTTTTTT.

V and J are TRBV7-2 and TRBJ2-1, with D possibly TRBD2 on 6 matching bases. Germline-derived CDR1 and CDR2 are SGHTA and FQGNSA. The V end lost 5 bases, the J end lost 3 bases, and 14 bases lay between the germline ends. The CDR3 is 15 amino acids. The chain's CDR3 is CASSPSPGGYNEQFF. For the CDR3, the DNA is TGTGCCAGCAGCCCCTCCCCCGGGGGCTACAATGAGCAGTTCTTC.

The chain couples TRBV5-4 to TRBJ1-2; TRBD1 aligns across 8 bases. This CDR3 spans 16 amino acids. After removal of 4 bases from V and 3 bases from J, the junction contained 11 bases not matched to a gene. The germline gives CDR1 SGHNT, CDR2 YYREEE (reference sequence). The CDR3 here is CASSPGRDRSHYGYTF. The CDR3 DNA is TGTGCCAGCAGCCCTGGCCGGGACAGGTCCCACTATGGCTACACCTTC.

This chain joins TRBV5-1 and TRBJ1-4, with a tentative D call TRBD1 (5 bases). The CDR3 extends over 16 amino acids. V was clipped by 4 bases and J by 0 bases, with 13 bases between them. Looked up from germline, CDR1 is SGHRS and CDR2 is YFSETQ. DNA of the CDR3: TGCGCCAGCAGCCCCGACGGGGGGGCAACTAATGAAAAACTGTTTTTT. The encoded protein is CASSPDGGATNEKLFF.

The gene calls are TRBV4-3 and TRBJ1-5; the match to TRBD1 covers 7 bases. Trimming took 0 bases from V and 3 from J; bases not matched to a gene: 11. This CDR3 region has 18 residues. In germline, CDR1 is LGHNA, CDR2 YSLEER. The CDR3, as DNA: TGCGCCAGCAGCCAAGAAGCGCACGGGACAGCGAACAATCAGCCCCAGCATTTT. Protein sequence: CASSQEAHGTANNQPQHF.

This clone was seen a handful of times. The chain recombines TRBV19 with TRBJ1-3; tentative D call: TRBD1 (5 bases). The CDR3 has 11 residues. Germline V gene lookup returns CDR1 LNHDA and CDR2 SQIVND (reference sequence). The V end was cut by 9 bases, the J end by 8 bases, with 11 bases between. DNA of the CDR3: TGTGCCAGCCTGGGGGGTCACACCATATATTTT. Translating it yields CASLGGHTIYF.

V gene TRBV29-1 combines with J gene TRBJ1-1, with D possibly being TRBD1 (6 bases). Germline lookup yields CDR1 SQVTM and CDR2 ANQGSEA. The CDR3 covers 13 residues. The V end was cut by 3 bases, the J end by 3 bases, with 11 bases between. For the CDR3, the DNA is TGCAGCGTTGACGTAGGGGGGGACACTGAAGCTTTCTTT. This gives the protein CSVDVGGDTEAFF.

The chain couples TRBV24-1 to TRBJ1-2, with 9 bases fitting TRBD1. The CDR3 has 14 residues. The trim removed 4 bases at V and 8 bases at J, leaving 7 bases unmatched. Germline CDR1 is KGHDR and CDR2 is SFDVKD. DNA of the CDR3: TGTGCCACCAGTGACACAGGGGGCGTCGGGGGCTACACCTTC. It codes for CATSDTGGVGGYTF.

The genes are TRBV4-3 and TRBJ1-1; weak D call: TRBD1 (6 bases). From germline, CDR1 is LGHNA and CDR2 YSLEER. The V end lost 4 bases, the J end lost 4 bases, and 16 bases lay between the germline ends. This CDR3 has 15 amino acids. DNA of the CDR3: TGCGCCAGCAGCCCAGGAAGGGGGGGAAGCACTGAAGCTTTCTTT. It yields the protein CASSPGRGGSTEAFF.

The rearrangement links TRBV30 to TRBJ1-3; D not resolved. The CDR3 length is 13 residues. In germline, CDR1 is GTSNPN, CDR2 SVGIG (reference sequence). V was trimmed by 4 bases and J by 0 bases, leaving 7 bases between them. In DNA, the CDR3 is TGTGCCTGGACCGAGGGCTCTGGAAACACCATATATTTT. Translation: CAWTEGSGNTIYF.

In its sample, this clone was seen a few times. The chain recombines TRBV2 with TRBJ2-7; D possibly corresponds to TRBD1 (6 bases). V was shortened by 5 bases and J by 5 bases, with 13 bases between the two germline ends. In germline, CDR1 is SNHLY, CDR2 FYNNEI. This CDR3 is built from 13 residues. CDR3 nucleotides: TGTGCCAGCAGTCAGGGGATCTCGAACGAGCAGTACTTC. Its protein product is CASSQGISNEQYF.

This rearrangement joins TRBV19 to TRBJ1-5, with 7 bases that match TRBD1. The CDR3 spans 15 residues. Germline loops: CDR1 LNHDA, CDR2 SQIVND (reference sequence). Germline trimming cut 5 bases from V and 4 bases from J; bases unmatched to any gene: 8. In DNA, the CDR3 is TGTGCCAGTAGTCCCCCGGGACAGCGTAATCAGCCCCAGCATTTT. This encodes CASSPPGQRNQPQHF.

This clone was counted only a few times. Written as DNA, the CDR3 is TGTGCCACCAGTGACCCCATTGAGGGAGTAAGCAATCAGCCCCAGCATTTT. It is translated as CATSDPIEGVSNQPQHF. The chain combines TRBV24-1 with TRBJ1-5, with D unresolved. CDR1 and CDR2 from the germline V gene are KGHDR and SFDVKD. V was trimmed by 4 bases and J by 1 base, leaving 16 bases between them. There are 17 residues in the CDR3.

This CDR3 reads CASSFGGGGTEAFF. The CDR3 nucleotides are TGTGCCAGCAGCTTCGGAGGGGGCGGCACTGAAGCTTTCTTT. This rearrangement joins TRBV11-2 to TRBJ1-1; the match to TRBD1 covers 7 bases. Trimming removed 3 bases from V and 4 bases from J; junction bases left unmatched: 5. Germline assignment: CDR1 SGHAT and CDR2 FQNNGV. The CDR3 has 14 amino acids.